This TCR beta chain is drawn from a study of T cells in Graves' hyperthyroidism and ophthalmopathy. General observations from the study: The blood repertoire included most of the expanded thyroid clonotypes above 0.001. The model predicted ophthalmopathy a median 6.5 months before onset.

Many counts were recorded for this clonotype. Its target is not known. Under 3 months was the duration of disease in ophthalmopathy patients, who also had a Clinical Activity Score of at least 3 and a NOSPECS grade of at least 4. From RNA transcripts, TCR beta CDR3 regions were amplified. TCR CDR3 underwent first-round RT-PCR with the HTBI primer set. In TCRdb, the multiplex PCR reads were re-called with MiXCR into one record per CDR3 protein. The profile shows approximately 430,000 distinct CDR3 sequences, 14% to 15% of them singletons. This CDR3 is built from 13 residues. Germline loops: CDR1 SGHDN, CDR2 FVKESK. Trimming removed 1 base from V and 6 bases from J; junction bases left unmatched: 1.

The sequenced sample was blood. V is TRBV14 and J is TRBJ2-3; TRBD2 aligns across 7 bases. This clonotype was obtained from a man between 18 and 35 years old with Graves' ophthalmopathy. The CDR3 loop reads CASSQARGDTQYF. Here the CDR3 DNA reads TGTGCCAGCAGCCAAGCGCGGGGGGATACGCAGTATTTT.